Below, one T cell receptor beta chain is given with its context. These data come from a study of T cells in Graves' hyperthyroidism and ophthalmopathy. CDR3 length equals 16 residues. With 0 bases removed from V and 7 bases from J, the gap between germline ends came to 15 bases. The source material, RNA transcripts, was used to amplify TCR beta CDR3 regions. The HTBI primer set was used in a first-round RT-PCR of the TCR CDR3. TCRdb re-analysed the multiplex PCR reads in MiXCR, keeping a single row per CDR3 protein. The sample has over 300,000 distinct CDR3 sequences; over 11% are singletons. The TCR was taken from a woman in her sixties with Graves' hyperthyroidism. Sequencing was carried out using blood. V is TRBV12-3 or TRBV12-4 and J is TRBJ1-4; D not certain. CDR3 DNA sequence: TGTGCCAGCAGTTTAGCGTTTCGCCGGCCCGGTGAAAAACTGTTTTTT. Residues: CASSLAFRRPGEKLFF.